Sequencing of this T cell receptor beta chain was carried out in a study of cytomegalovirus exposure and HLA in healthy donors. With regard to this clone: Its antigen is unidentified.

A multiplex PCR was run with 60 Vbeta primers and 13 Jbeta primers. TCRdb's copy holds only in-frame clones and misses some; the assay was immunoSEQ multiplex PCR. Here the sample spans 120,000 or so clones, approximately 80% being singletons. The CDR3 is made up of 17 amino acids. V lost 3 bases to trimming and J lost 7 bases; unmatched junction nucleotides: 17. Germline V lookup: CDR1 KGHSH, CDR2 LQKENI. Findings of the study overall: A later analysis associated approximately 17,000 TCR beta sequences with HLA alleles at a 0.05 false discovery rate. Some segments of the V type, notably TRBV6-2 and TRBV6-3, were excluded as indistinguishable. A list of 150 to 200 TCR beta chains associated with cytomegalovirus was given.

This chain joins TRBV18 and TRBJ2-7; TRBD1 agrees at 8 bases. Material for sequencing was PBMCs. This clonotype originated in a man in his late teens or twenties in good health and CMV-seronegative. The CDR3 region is CASSPVGTRDRPLEQYF. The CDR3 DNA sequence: TGTGCCAGCTCACCGGTGGGGACCCGGGACAGGCCCCTAGAGCAGTACTTC. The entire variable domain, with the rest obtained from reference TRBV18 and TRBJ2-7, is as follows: NAGVMQNPRHLVRRRGQEARLRCSPMKGHSHVYWYRQLPEEGLKFMVYLQKENIIDESGMPKERFSAEFPKEGPSILRIQQVVRGDSAAYFCASSPVGTRDRPLEQYFGPGTRLTVT.